This T cell receptor (beta chain) was captured in a study of a mutant IDH1 vaccine in newly diagnosed glioma. Findings and caveats of the study: Vaccine-induced immune responses were detected in roughly 93% of patients.

The V end lost 9 bases, the J end lost 4 bases, and 15 bases lay between the germline ends. Germline V gene lookup returns CDR1 MGHDK and CDR2 SYGVNS. The CDR3 spans 13 residues. Assay used: immunoSEQ multiplex PCR; TCRdb lists only in-frame clones, some missing. The repertoire includes about 40,000 clones, 65% to 90% of them detected once, and under 20% sits in the top ten. Time point of the sample: week 47, end of study. A single vaccine dose contained 300 ug of mutant IDH1 20-mer peptide, and topical imiquimod was used with it. In regard to this clone: As yet, its antigen is unknown.

V usage is TRBV25-1 and J usage is TRBJ1-1; no definite D call. Specimen: PBMCs, collected from a glioma patient whose treatment included an IDH1 peptide vaccine. This receptor was taken from a man aged 18 to 30 with glioma. Some clones in this sample may be carry-over from other donors' samples. The CDR3 nucleotides read TGTGCCAGTACTGAGGGCCGTGGCACTGAAGCTTTCTTT. The encoded protein is CASTEGRGTEAFF. The variable domain in full, with the rest retrieved from reference TRBV25-1 and TRBJ1-1, is EADIYQTPRYLVIGTGKKITLECSQTMGHDKMYWYQQDPGMELHLIHYSYGVNSTEKGDLSSESTVSRIRTEHFPLTLESARPSHTSQYLCASTEGRGTEAFFGQGTRLTVV.